Listed here is a single T cell receptor (beta chain). The V and J ends lost 10 bases and 8 bases, in that order; junction bases with no gene match: 12. This CDR3 is built from 14 residues. Germline V gene lookup returns CDR1 LNHDA and CDR2 SQIVND (reference sequence). The data were obtained in a study of blood T cell repertoires in COVID-19. Overall study context: Samples taken during acute and convalescent COVID-19 were collected in the United States, Italy and Spain. Nucleic acid was either cDNA or gDNA, and it came from T cells, B-cell-depleted T cells, or PBMCs.

In the original analysis: Amplification from reference gene primers served as the basis for estimated nucleated cell counts. Sequenced by immunoSEQ multiplex PCR; TCRdb stores in-frame clones only, minus some. From that table come the V and J calls and clone size; the DNA was used to work out D and trimming. The sample lists some 83,000 clones; approximately 88% were seen once. The TCR was taken from a woman aged 80 or over with active or convalescent COVID-19. The specimen was peripheral blood. The gene calls are TRBV19 and TRBJ2-1; 9 nucleotides line up with TRBD2. The CDR3 DNA reads TGTGCCACCCGCGAGGCGGGGGGGCACGATGAGCAGTTCTTC. Its protein is CATREAGGHDEQFF.